This is a list of T cell receptor beta chains from one sample in a study of chemoradiotherapy in HPV16-positive cancers. Method: immunoSEQ multiplex PCR; TCRdb's copy keeps in-frame clones and lacks some. The sample records 65,000 to 80,000 clones, roughly 90% being singletons. This material consisted of blood, taken from a patient who underwent chemoradiotherapy. The receptors were sampled from a human donor with HPV-associated anogenital cancer. CDR3s include the opening cysteine and the closing phenylalanine or tryptophan. The order of the fields is clone size, V gene, J gene, D gene, CDR3 DNA, CDR3 protein. A D gene is named only where the DNA matches it firmly. Some rows have no size entry. The others give once, few or many, or a class for an expanded clone.

-	TRBV19	TRBJ2-7	-	TGTGCCAGTAGTATCGGCGGGCAGGGTAGTTACGAGCAGTACTTC	CASSIGGQGSYEQYF
-	TRBV5-4	TRBJ2-7	TRBD2	TGTGCCAGCAGCTTGGGTCTGGCTAGCGGGAGTTACGAGCAGTACTTC	CASSLGLASGSYEQYF
-	TRBV7-9	TRBJ2-1	-	TGTGCCAGCAGGAGAGAGGGCCCTAATGAGCAGTTCTTC	CASRREGPNEQFF
once	TRBV10-3	TRBJ2-3	TRBD2	TGTGCCATCAGCTCCACTAGCGTCACAGATACGCAGTATTTT	CAISSTSVTDTQYF
-	TRBV19	TRBJ1-5	-	TGTGCCAGTAGTATAAGTCAGTACAATCAGCCCCAGCATTTT	CASSISQYNQPQHF
-	TRBV14	TRBJ1-2	TRBD1	TGTGCCAGCAGCCTTCGGGACAGGGGAAACTATGGCTACACCTTC	CASSLRDRGNYGYTF
few	TRBV28	TRBJ1-1	-	TGTGCCAGCAGTTTTGGGGGGGCGAACACTGAAGCTTTCTTT	CASSFGGANTEAFF
-	TRBV10-3	TRBJ1-2	TRBD1	TGTGCCACTAGCCCCACGGACAGGGACTATCGCGGTGGCTACACCTTC	CATSPTDRDYRGGYTF
-	TRBV5-1	TRBJ1-5	TRBD1	TGCGCCAGCAGCCCAACTCCCGGGACAGGGTTTGGTCAGCCCCAGCATTTT	CASSPTPGTGFGQPQHF
-	TRBV6-6	TRBJ2-7	TRBD1	TGTGCCAGTTCTTCACCAGGGGGCGCCGGATACGAGCAGTACTTC	CASSSPGGAGYEQYF
-	TRBV10-3	TRBJ1-5	TRBD1	TGTGCCGCTCAGCCCGGGACAGGGAGGAATCAGCCCCAGCATTTT	CAAQPGTGRNQPQHF